The 27 T cell receptor beta chains in this list originate from one sample, sequenced in a study of spatial heterogeneity in lung cancer. Whole-study results and caveats: Tumor mutation count correlated with how many alpha and beta TCRs expanded intratumorally.

As to time point: sample taken at primary tumor resection. MiXCR was run by TCRdb on the 5' RACE reads, yielding one entry per CDR3 protein. Seen here are roughly 16,000 distinct CDR3 sequences, about 6.7% observed once, and the top ten hold 15% to 20%. The antigens for these receptors are not known. The starting material was lung tumor tissue, obtained at surgery. The receptors here all came from a female donor with early-stage non-small cell lung cancer.

This clonotype was observed many times. This beta chain is a stray sequence in a library constructed for alpha chains; its clone size is not meaningful. This rearrangement joins TRBV6-1 to TRBJ1-2; 7 nucleotides agree with TRBD1. From germline, CDR1 is MNHNS and CDR2 SASEGT. This CDR3 has 15 amino acids. The J segment lost 7 bases and the V segment lost 6 bases, leaving 14 bases of the junction unmatched. The CDR3 here is CASSTHTGEGGGYTF. CDR3 DNA: TGTGCCAGCAGCACTCATACAGGGGAAGGGGGTGGCTACACCTTC.

Points on this clonotype: This beta chain is a stray read from a library made for alpha chains; its abundance is not meaningful. The chain couples TRBV18 to TRBJ1-4; D is uncertain. V was pared by 1 base and J by 0 bases, with 9 bases between. The CDR3 contains 16 residues. Germline V gene lookup returns CDR1 KGHSH and CDR2 LQKENI. The CDR3 nucleotides are TGTGCCAGCTCACCACGGCAGAGCACAACTAATGAAAAACTGTTTTTT. Its protein product is CASSPRQSTTNEKLFF.

This clonotype was observed many times. The library was prepared for alpha chains; this beta chain is a stray read, so its frequency means little. The CDR3 sequence: CASSPPGGRETQYF. The DNA for the CDR3 is TGTGCCAGCTCACCACCAGGCGGGAGAGAGACCCAGTACTTC. This chain joins TRBV18 and TRBJ2-5, with 7 bases matching TRBD2. Looked up from germline, CDR1 is KGHSH and CDR2 is LQKENI. V trimming: 0 bases; J trimming: 4 bases; junction bases outside the gene matches: 2. The CDR3 contains 14 residues.

This clonotype occurred many times. In a library made to pick up alpha chains, this beta chain is a stray read with a size that means little. The genes are TRBV7-8 and TRBJ1-5; D gene unclear. The CDR3 covers 14 residues. V lost 1 base and J 8 bases, leaving 12 bases between the germline ends. Germline CDR1 reads SGHVS; CDR2 reads FQNEAQ. The CDR3 reads CASSLELGPKPQHF. The CDR3 DNA reads TGTGCCAGCAGCTTAGAGCTCGGGCCAAAGCCCCAGCATTTT.

Points on this clonotype: Since the library was made to target alpha chains, this beta chain is a stray read and its abundance is not meaningful. The chain couples TRBV18 to TRBJ2-7; 10 positions agree with TRBD1. The germline V gene has CDR1 KGHSH and CDR2 LQKENI. The trim removed 0 bases at V and 4 bases at J, leaving 3 bases unmatched. The CDR3 spans 15 residues. The CDR3 loop is CASSPPGQGRYEQYF. CDR3 nucleotides: TGTGCCAGCTCACCACCGGGACAGGGGAGGTACGAGCAGTACTTC.

This clonotype was found many times. Little can be read into the size of this beta chain, an off-target read in a library designed for alpha chains. The chain combines TRBV5-1 with TRBJ1-5; D not certain. The CDR3 has 13 residues. CDR1 is SGHRS, CDR2 YFSETQ, per germline. V lost 2 bases and J lost 6, with 9 bases in between. Here the CDR3 reads CASSFGGGQPQHF. Here the CDR3 DNA reads TGCGCCAGCAGCTTCGGAGGCGGTCAGCCCCAGCATTTT. The entire variable domain, with the rest obtained from reference TRBV5-1 and TRBJ1-5, is as follows: KAGVTQTPRYLIKTRGQQVTLSCSPISGHRSVSWYQQTPGQGLQFLFEYFSETQRNKGNFPGRFSGRQFSNSRSEMNVSTLELGDSALYLCASSFGGGQPQHFGDGTRLSIL.

Ten or more counts support this clonotype. In a library made to pick up alpha chains, this beta chain is a stray read with a size that means little. The gene calls are TRBV30 and TRBJ1-1; weak D call: TRBD1 (6 bases). Germline V CDR1 and CDR2: GTSNPN, SVGIG (reference sequence). This CDR3 contains 12 residues. V lost 1 base to trimming and J lost 8 bases, with 11 bases between them. The CDR3 nucleotides read TGTGCCTGGAGTGCCACTCAGGGGGAAGCTTTCTTT. Amino acids: CAWSATQGEAFF.

Note on this clonotype: With the library built for alpha chains, this beta chain is off target and its frequency is not meaningful. The chain combines TRBV29-1 with TRBJ2-7; weak D call: TRBD2 (6 bases). The germline CDR1 and CDR2 sequences are SQVTM and ANQGSEA. V gave up 6 bases and J gave up 3 bases, with 12 bases separating them. This CDR3 is 12 amino acids long. CDR3 sequence reads: CSVGSGFYEQYF. For the CDR3, the DNA is TGCAGCGTCGGGAGCGGATTCTACGAGCAGTACTTC.

This clonotype qualifies as medium-sized. Within a library made for alpha chains, this beta chain is off target, and its count is uninformative. The chain employs TRBV19 and TRBJ1-1; D not resolved. CDR3 length equals 13 residues. The V and J ends lost 7 bases and 5 bases respectively, with 14 bases between them. Looked up from germline, CDR1 is LNHDA and CDR2 is SQIVND (reference sequence). In DNA form, the CDR3 reads TGTGCCAGTACCCAGGAGTTTAGGACTGAAGCTTTCTTT. Amino acids: CASTQEFRTEAFF.

This clonotype appeared many times. The library was designed around alpha chains, so this beta chain is a stray read whose abundance carries little weight. The chain has TRBV6-2 or TRBV6-3 and TRBJ2-5; D may correspond to TRBD1 or TRBD2 (6 bases each). The ends were cut back, 5 bases at V and 4 bases at J, with 14 bases in the middle. Germline V gene lookup returns CDR1 MNHEY and CDR2 SVGEGT. The CDR3 is made up of 14 amino acids. Here the CDR3 reads CASSRGQPIETQYF. The DNA for the CDR3 is TGTGCCAGCAGTCGGGGGCAACCAATAGAGACCCAGTACTTC.

This clonotype was counted many times. In a library made to pick up alpha chains, this beta chain is a stray read with a size that means little. The V and J genes are TRBV19 and TRBJ2-1; D uncertain. There are 13 residues in the CDR3. Germline V gene lookup returns CDR1 LNHDA and CDR2 SQIVND (reference sequence). V was shortened by 5 bases and J by 8 bases, with 13 bases between the two germline ends. CDR3 sequence reads: CASSRIPSYEQFF. DNA for the CDR3: TGTGCCAGTAGTCGAATACCTTCCTATGAGCAGTTCTTC.

A few counts support this clonotype. This beta chain lies outside the target of a library built for alpha chains; its clone size means little. The V call is TRBV7-2, the J call TRBJ1-5; a possible D gene is TRBD1 (6 bases). The CDR3 consists of 17 residues. CDR1 SGHTA and CDR2 FQGNSA come from the germline V gene. Deletions cut 1 base from V and 4 bases from J, with 17 bases between. The DNA for the CDR3 is TGTGCCAGCAGCTTAGATAGGCTACAGGGCGGTAATCAGCCCCAGCATTTT. Translating it yields CASSLDRLQGGNQPQHF.

Details on this clonotype: This beta chain is off target for a library built for alpha chains, so its abundance means little. The V and J genes are TRBV4-3 and TRBJ2-5; TRBD2 aligns across 7 bases. Germline CDR1 LGHNA, CDR2 YSLEER. V lost 0 bases, J lost 1 base, and 2 bases stayed unmatched. The CDR3 has 15 amino acids. The CDR3 loop reads CASSQDRGGQETQYF. Here the CDR3 DNA reads TGCGCCAGCAGCCAAGATCGCGGGGGCCAAGAGACCCAGTACTTC.

This clonotype was seen many times. For a library built for alpha chains, this beta chain is a stray read; little rests on its size. The rearrangement links TRBV7-9 to TRBJ1-5; D might be TRBD1 (5 bases). This CDR3 is 16 amino acids long. With 3 bases removed from V and 1 base from J, the gap between germline ends came to 13 bases. Germline V gives CDR1 SEHNR, CDR2 FQNEAQ (reference sequence). The CDR3: CASSLDGTQSNQPQHF. CDR3 in DNA: TGTGCCAGCAGCTTGGACGGGACGCAGAGCAATCAGCCCCAGCATTTT.

This clonotype was seen at least ten times. A library made for alpha chains picked up this beta chain off target, so its size means little. This chain joins TRBV5-1 and TRBJ2-3; D perhaps matches TRBD1 (6 bases). The V gene lost 1 base and the J gene lost 5 bases, with 17 bases spanning the gap. This CDR3 is built from 16 residues. The germline V gene encodes CDR1 SGHRS and CDR2 YFSETQ. The CDR3 sequence: CASSLMDSPSGDTQYF. The CDR3 DNA follows: TGCGCCAGCAGCTTGATGGACAGCCCGAGTGGAGATACGCAGTATTTT.

This clonotype was detected ten times or more. This beta chain slipped into a library made for alpha chains as a stray read, so its size is not meaningful. This chain links TRBV7-9 with TRBJ2-3, with D unresolved. The CDR3 has 14 residues. CDR1 is SEHNR, CDR2 FQNEAQ, per germline (reference sequence). Trimming removed 1 base at V and 1 base at J, with 6 bases between. The CDR3 here is CASSLGWGTDTQYF. The CDR3 DNA reads TGTGCCAGCAGCTTAGGATGGGGCACAGATACGCAGTATTTT.

The table lists this clonotype with many counts. This beta chain appears as a stray read in a library generated for alpha chains; its size is not informative. The rearrangement links TRBV6-6 to TRBJ2-6; D gene uncertain. The V and J ends lost 5 bases and 1 base respectively, with 6 bases between them. The CDR3 is 14 amino acids. The germline gives CDR1 MNHNY, CDR2 SVGAGI (reference sequence). The CDR3 sequence is CASSGVSGANVLTF. As DNA, the CDR3 is TGTGCCAGCAGTGGGGTTTCTGGGGCCAACGTCCTGACTTTC.

The table lists this clonotype with many counts. Being off target in a library aimed at alpha chains, this beta chain has a size of little meaning. This sequence joins TRBV20-1 and TRBJ2-2; 10 bases map to TRBD2. Germline loops: CDR1 DFQATT, CDR2 SNEGSKA (reference sequence). V gave up 2 bases and J gave up 4 bases; unmatched junction bases: 1. CDR3 length: 14 residues. CDR3 protein: CSARTSGTTGELFF. For the CDR3, the DNA is TGCAGTGCTAGAACTAGCGGGACCACCGGGGAGCTGTTTTTT.

This clonotype appeared many times. This beta chain turned up in a library designed for alpha chains; as an off-target read, its abundance says little. The rearrangement joins TRBV27 to TRBJ1-6, with a possible D match to TRBD1 (5 bases). The length of the CDR3 is 14 residues. CDR1 is MNHEY, CDR2 SMNVEV, per germline (reference sequence). Between the trimmed V and J ends, which lost 6 bases and 10 bases, there was a span of 16 bases. For the CDR3, the DNA is TGTGCCAGCAGCCCGGGCAGGGCCAACTCACCCCTCCACTTT. The encoded protein is CASSPGRANSPLHF.

This clonotype has a count of ten or more. This beta chain is off target for a library built for alpha chains, so its abundance means little. This chain joins TRBV6-6 and TRBJ1-5; D uncertain. The CDR3 is made up of 14 amino acids. V dropped 7 bases and J dropped 5 bases, with 15 bases sitting between them. Germline CDR1 reads MNHNY; CDR2 reads SVGAGI (reference sequence). The CDR3 DNA sequence: TGTGCCAGCAATAATCGCCCAAATTATCAGCCCCAGCATTTT. As protein: CASNNRPNYQPQHF.

This clonotype is deemed medium-sized. This beta chain is a stray sequence in a library constructed for alpha chains; its clone size is not meaningful. The chain combines TRBV7-8 with TRBJ2-3; D gene ambiguous. In germline, CDR1 is SGHVS, CDR2 FQNEAQ. The V and J ends lost 10 bases and 4 bases respectively, with 18 bases between them. The CDR3 consists of 14 residues. For the CDR3, the DNA is TGTGCCACCTCACACTACGTTGCGCCAGATACGCAGTATTTT. Residues: CATSHYVAPDTQYF. Using reference TRBV7-8 and TRBJ2-3 for the parts outside the CDR3, the full variable domain is GAGVSQSPRYKVAKRGQDVALRCDPISGHVSLFWYQQALGQGPEFLTYFQNEAQLDKSGLPSDRFFAERPEGSVSTLKIQRTQQEDSAVYLCATSHYVAPDTQYFGPGTRLTVL.

A note on this clonotype: A clone one base away is much larger, so this may be a read error. A library prepared for alpha chains yielded this beta chain as an off-target read; its size is of little meaning. CDR3 bases: TGCAGTGCTGGACAGGGGGCTAGAGCTAATGAAAAACTGTTTTTT. It specifies CSAGQGARANEKLFF. V is TRBV20-1 and J is TRBJ1-4, with TRBD1 matching 11 bases. V shed 5 bases, J shed 3 bases, and the junction held 5 bases outside the gene matches. Germline V gene data show CDR1 as DFQATT and CDR2 as SNEGSKA (reference sequence). This CDR3 comprises 15 residues.

This clonotype was counted ten times or more. For a library built for alpha chains, this beta chain is a stray read; little rests on its size. The rearrangement uses TRBV20-1 and TRBJ1-5; D gene uncertain. The CDR3 spans 14 residues. Trimming took 3 bases from V and 2 from J, leaving 11 bases between them. The germline CDR1 and CDR2 sequences are DFQATT and SNEGSKA (reference sequence). CDR3 bases: TGCAGTGCTAGCCCGGGAAACGGCAATCAGCCCCAGCATTTT. It is translated as CSASPGNGNQPQHF.

This clonotype was detected ten times or more. This beta chain is off target for a library built for alpha chains, so its abundance means little. V and J are TRBV4-3 and TRBJ2-1, with 8 bases matching TRBD1. The CDR3 covers 16 residues. Germline CDR1 and CDR2: LGHNA and YSLEER. After removal of 4 bases from V and 1 base from J, the junction contained 6 bases not matched to a gene. The CDR3 DNA reads as TGCGCCAGCAGCCCACCAGGGGGCTTGTCCTACAATGAGCAGTTCTTC. Residues: CASSPPGGLSYNEQFF.

This clonotype was found many times. This beta chain is a stray sequence in a library constructed for alpha chains; its clone size is not meaningful. V and J are TRBV10-3 and TRBJ2-1; 8 bases line up with TRBD1. The germline gives CDR1 ENHRY, CDR2 SYGVKD. The CDR3 has 17 amino acids. J gave up 0 bases and V 3 bases, and 7 bases lay outside the gene matches. As DNA, the CDR3 is TGTGCCATCAGTGACCTTAGGACAGGGAGCTCCTACAATGAGCAGTTCTTC. It is translated as CAISDLRTGSSYNEQFF.

This clonotype is termed medium-sized. This beta chain lies outside the target of a library built for alpha chains; its clone size means little. The chain links TRBV7-2 to TRBJ1-1, with a tentative D call TRBD1 (6 bases). Trimming pared 5 bases from V and 3 bases from J, leaving 16 bases between. The CDR3 totals 15 residues. CDR1 and CDR2 from the germline V gene are SGHTA and FQGNSA. The CDR3 bases are TGTGCCAGCAGCCGAACCCGGGACACTTACACTGAAGCTTTCTTT. This encodes CASSRTRDTYTEAFF.

This clonotype was observed many times. The size of this beta chain means little, since it is a stray read in a library made for alpha chains. The rearrangement uses TRBV3-1 and TRBJ1-4, with TRBD1 matching 9 bases. Germline CDR1 and CDR2: LGHDT and YNNKEL (reference sequence). V trimming: 5 bases; J trimming: 8 bases; junction bases outside the gene matches: 9. This CDR3 is built from 15 residues. This CDR3 reads CASSSPTGGKEKLFF. CDR3 DNA: TGTGCCAGCAGCTCACCGACAGGGGGAAAGGAAAAACTGTTTTTT.